This passage covers 5 T cell receptor beta chains from one sample sequenced in a study of T-cell reconstitution after alpha-beta-depleted transplantation in children. Unique molecular identifiers were built into the TCRbeta library. TCRdb recomputed calls from the PCR reads with MiXCR, one row per CDR3 protein. The sample records fewer than 250,000 distinct CDR3 sequences, roughly 18% being singletons. This specimen was PBMCs, mostly from graft donor cells, taken 360 days after TCRalphabeta/CD19-depleted stem cell transplant. The source of these receptors is a male patient between 2 and 10 years old who had a stem cell transplant for acute lymphoblastic leukemia, so the T cells may come from the graft donor.

This clonotype has at least ten counts. The chain has TRBV24-1 and TRBJ2-3; 7 nucleotides match TRBD2. The CDR3 sequence is 14 residues long. The ends lost 4 bases at V and 4 bases at J; junction bases unmatched: 4. Germline V gives CDR1 KGHDR, CDR2 SFDVKD. The CDR3 region has the DNA TGTGCCACCAGTGACCGGGGGGTCTCAGATACGCAGTATTTT. Protein: CATSDRGVSDTQYF.

In this sample, this clonotype turned up a few times. This rearrangement joins TRBV19 to TRBJ2-1, with TRBD2 as a possible D gene (5 bases). CDR1 and CDR2 from the germline V gene are LNHDA and SQIVND (reference sequence). CDR3 length: 15 residues. Trimming took 3 bases from V and 6 from J, leaving 15 bases between them. In DNA form, the CDR3 reads TGTGCCAGTAGTATTTATTTGGGAAGCGGCAATGAGCAGTTCTTC. It specifies CASSIYLGSGNEQFF.

This chain joins TRBV7-2 and TRBJ2-3; weak D call: TRBD2 (6 bases). Germline CDR1 is SGHTA and CDR2 is FQGNSA. The CDR3 has 14 residues. V was cut by 4 bases and J by 0 bases, with 8 bases left in between. The CDR3 bases are TGTGCCAGCAGCTCCGGGACTAGCACAGATACGCAGTATTTT. Translation gives CASSSGTSTDTQYF.

The chain employs TRBV5-6 and TRBJ2-1; D is ambiguous. Trimming shortened V by 4 bases and J by 10 bases, and 9 bases separated the two germline ends. Germline CDR1 reads SGHDT; CDR2 reads YYEEEE. CDR3 length: 11 amino acids. The CDR3 reads CASSVRSEQFF. The CDR3 DNA reads TGTGCCAGCAGCGTTAGGAGCGAGCAGTTCTTC.

CDR3 DNA sequence: TGTGCCAGCAGTTACGACGGGGAGACCCAGTACTTC. Its translation is CASSYDGETQYF. V and J are TRBV6-5 and TRBJ2-5; D is undetermined. Germline CDR1 is MNHEY and CDR2 is SVGAGI. Trimming pared 2 bases from V and 5 bases from J, leaving 6 bases between. This CDR3 is 12 amino acids long.